This entry features one T cell receptor beta chain sequence. Its matching antigen is unknown. The assay was immunoSEQ multiplex PCR, and TCRdb's table has in-frame clones only and misses some. The table shows 95,000 to 120,000 clones, with 90% to 95% occurring only once. The V gene's germline CDR1 is GTSNPN and CDR2 SVGIG (reference sequence). Trimming left V 2 bases short and J 5 bases short, with 16 bases between. The CDR3 runs 15 residues. This sample was included in a study of brain T cells in children with intractable seizures. The study's findings and limits: Absence of clones before surgery may stem from lower sequencing depth. HCMV serostatus was not known, and viral specificity came from CDR3 similarity only.

The clonotype was recovered from a boy in the first two years of life with hemimegalencephaly and intractable seizures. The genes are TRBV30 and TRBJ1-5; D is undetermined. The sample in question was peripheral blood, obtained at surgery. CDR3 protein: CAWSTRHRRDQPQHF. DNA of the CDR3: TGTGCCTGGAGTACTAGACACCGCAGAGATCAGCCCCAGCATTTT.